This T cell receptor (beta chain) was found in a study of a mutant IDH1 vaccine in newly diagnosed glioma. On the study more broadly: Vaccine administration was initiated 4-6 weeks following radiotherapy alone, or with temozolomide cycles. Treated patients had a mean age of approximately 41 years and a sex split that was around 60% male and roughly 38% female. Week 35 brought visit V12, which was followed by visit V13 at week 47.

Time point specified: week 35, safety follow-up. In the vaccine, a single dose held 300 ug of the mutant IDH1 20-mer peptide, along with topical imiquimod. For this clone: The antigen remains undetermined.

This table comes from immunoSEQ multiplex PCR, and its TCRdb copy is limited to in-frame clones, with some not included. In the table there are about 46,000 clones, over 80% of which are singletons. Germline CDR1 is SEHNR and CDR2 is FQNEAQ (reference sequence). Between the trimmed V and J ends, which lost 4 bases and 0 bases, there was a span of 10 bases. This CDR3 has 15 residues. General observations from the study: Variations in leading peripheral T cell clonotypes appeared to have no connection with pseudoprogression.

This sequence joins TRBV7-9 and TRBJ1-5; D is undetermined. The sample was PBMCs, taken from a glioma patient whose treatment included an IDH1 peptide vaccine. This TCR was recovered from a man over 45 with glioma. The CDR3 DNA reads TGTGCCAGCAGCTCCGGACCAAATAGCAATCAGCCCCAGCATTTT. This codes for CASSSGPNSNQPQHF.